This entry concerns a single T cell receptor beta chain. The antigen is not known. V was trimmed by 3 bases and J by 5 bases, leaving 16 bases between them. This CDR3 region has 16 residues. Germline CDR1 reads LNHDA; CDR2 reads SQIVND (reference sequence). These data originate in a study of Graves' ophthalmopathy and Graves' hyperthyroidism. Study information: Investigators collected peripheral blood at initial diagnosis, before any treatment was given. Study-level findings and limits: Most clonotypes expanded in thyroid above 0.001 frequency were present in blood too.

Other autoimmune diseases, uncontrolled infections, pregnancy or lactation ruled patients out of participation. The authors diagnosed from clinical symptoms, serum thyroxine, TRAb, thyroid ultrasound and orbital computed tomography. The TCR beta CDR3 regions underwent amplification from RNA transcripts. Investigators did first-round RT-PCR with HTBI primers, then second-round multiplex PCR. TCRdb reprocessed the multiplex PCR reads via MiXCR and lists one record per CDR3 protein. Of approximately 380,000 distinct CDR3 sequences in the sample, about 21% are singletons; the top ten hold around 3%. The sample consisted of peripheral blood. The origin of this receptor is a young woman with stable Graves' hyperthyroidism. The J gene is TRBJ2-2, the V gene TRBV19, with TRBD2 as a possible D gene (5 bases). This chain's CDR3 is CASSIPVWRSTGELFF. In DNA, the CDR3 is TGTGCCAGTAGTATTCCTGTGTGGAGGTCTACCGGGGAGCTGTTTTTT.